This T cell receptor beta chain was documented in a study of blood T cell repertoires in COVID-19. Only in-frame clones appear in the TCRdb table, and some are missing; sequencing was by immunoSEQ multiplex PCR. Of 200,000 to 250,000 clones listed, about 80% are singletons. Trimming removed 8 bases from V and 3 bases from J, with 4 bases in between. The CDR3 contains 10 residues. CDR1 is SGHTA and CDR2 is FQGNSA in the germline V gene. The sequenced sample was peripheral blood. This TCR was sampled from a woman older than 75 with acute or convalescent COVID-19. The chain links TRBV7-2 to TRBJ2-5; D gene unclear. The chain's CDR3 is CASEKETQYF. The DNA of the CDR3 is TGTGCCAGCGAGAAAGAGACCCAGTACTTC.